Listed below are T cell receptor beta chains from one sample, sequenced in a study of blood T cell repertoires in COVID-19. The data were produced by immunoSEQ multiplex PCR, yet TCRdb's version contains in-frame clones alone and is incomplete. The sample holds approximately 240,000 clones; 70% to 85% are singletons and the top ten take around 1.5%. Sequenced input: peripheral blood. Receptor source: a woman aged 35 to 49 who had recovered from COVID-19. CDR3s include the opening cysteine and the closing phenylalanine or tryptophan. Each record gives: CDR3 protein, CDR3 DNA, V gene, J gene, clone size, D gene. D genes are given only for firm matches. Size values are once, few and many counts, or a class for expanded clones, and some rows have none.

CDR3aa: CASSPVGQGEGYTF
CDR3nt: TGTGCCAGCAGCCCAGTGGGACAGGGGGAAGGCTACACCTTC
v_gene: TRBV11-3
j_gene: TRBJ1-2
abundance: -
d_gene: TRBD1

CDR3aa: CASSPTGMDEQYF
CDR3nt: TGTGCCAGCAGCCCGACAGGGATGGACGAGCAGTACTTC
v_gene: TRBV7-9
j_gene: TRBJ2-7
abundance: -
d_gene: TRBD1

CDR3aa: CASSEWTGSNQPQHF
CDR3nt: TGCGCCAGCAGCGAATGGACAGGGAGCAATCAGCCCCAGCATTTT
v_gene: TRBV5-1
j_gene: TRBJ1-5
abundance: few
d_gene: TRBD1

CDR3aa: CASSPSGTFFHLTPEELFF
CDR3nt: TGTGCCAGCAGCCCCTCGGGGACTTTCTTTCACCTTACACCGGAAGAGCTGTTTTTT
v_gene: TRBV7-9
j_gene: TRBJ2-2
abundance: -
d_gene: -

CDR3aa: CASSDHSGVGYGYTF
CDR3nt: TGTGCCAGCAGTGACCACTCAGGGGTAGGGTATGGCTACACCTTC
v_gene: TRBV28
j_gene: TRBJ1-2
abundance: -
d_gene: -

CDR3aa: CASSLPRGSTDTQYF
CDR3nt: TGCGCCAGCAGCTTGCCGCGGGGGAGCACAGATACGCAGTATTTT
v_gene: TRBV5-1
j_gene: TRBJ2-3
abundance: -
d_gene: TRBD2

CDR3aa: CASSYSQENTGELFF
CDR3nt: TGTGCCAGCAGTTATAGTCAAGAGAACACCGGGGAGCTGTTTTTT
v_gene: TRBV6-2/TRBV6-3
j_gene: TRBJ2-2
abundance: few
d_gene: -

CDR3aa: CASSQNDNYEQYF
CDR3nt: TGCGCCAGCAGTCAAAACGACAACTACGAGCAGTACTTC
v_gene: TRBV10-2
j_gene: TRBJ2-7
abundance: -
d_gene: -

CDR3aa: CASSRSGGSKNIQYF
CDR3nt: TGTGCCAGCAGTCGAAGCGGGGGGTCCAAAAACATTCAGTACTTC
v_gene: TRBV6-5
j_gene: TRBJ2-4
abundance: -
d_gene: TRBD2

CDR3aa: CASSRPGQFRDTEAFF
CDR3nt: TGTGCCAGCAGTAGACCTGGACAGTTCCGAGACACTGAAGCTTTCTTT
v_gene: TRBV28
j_gene: TRBJ1-1
abundance: -
d_gene: -

CDR3aa: CASSYGQGSYEQYF
CDR3nt: TGTGCCAGCAGTTACGGACAGGGCTCCTACGAGCAGTACTTC
v_gene: TRBV6-2/TRBV6-3
j_gene: TRBJ2-7
abundance: -
d_gene: TRBD1

CDR3aa: CASRRLAGSIDTQYF
CDR3nt: TGTGCCAGCCGTAGACTAGCGGGGTCGATAGATACGCAGTATTTT
v_gene: TRBV27
j_gene: TRBJ2-3
abundance: -
d_gene: TRBD2

CDR3aa: CASSFDRGPYEQYF
CDR3nt: TGTGCCAGCAGCTTTGACAGGGGGCCTTACGAGCAGTACTTC
v_gene: TRBV7-2
j_gene: TRBJ2-7
abundance: -
d_gene: TRBD1